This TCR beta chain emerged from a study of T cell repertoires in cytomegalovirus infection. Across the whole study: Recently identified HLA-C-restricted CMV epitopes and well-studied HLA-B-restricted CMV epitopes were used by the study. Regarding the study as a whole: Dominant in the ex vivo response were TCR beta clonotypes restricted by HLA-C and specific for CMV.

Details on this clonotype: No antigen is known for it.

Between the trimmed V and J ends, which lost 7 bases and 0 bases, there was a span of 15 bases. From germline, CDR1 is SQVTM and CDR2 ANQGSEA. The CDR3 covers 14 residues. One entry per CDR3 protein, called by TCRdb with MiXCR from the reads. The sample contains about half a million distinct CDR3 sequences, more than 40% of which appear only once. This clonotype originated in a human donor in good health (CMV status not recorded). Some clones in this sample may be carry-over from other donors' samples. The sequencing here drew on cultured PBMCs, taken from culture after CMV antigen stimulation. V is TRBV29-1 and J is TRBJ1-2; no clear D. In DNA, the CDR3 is TGCAGCGCCGCGGGCGCGCACACTAACTATGGCTACACCTTC. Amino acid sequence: CSAAGAHTNYGYTF.